The TCR beta chain under discussion was sequenced for a study of T cell responses to AZD1222 COVID-19 vaccine (dated by TCRdb to 2020 to 2022). In the study overall: A total of over 230 trial participants underwent TCR sequencing, of whom nearly 210 received two doses of AZD1222 and 26 received two doses of the MenACWY control vaccine. Trial participants were enrolled into age subgroups of 18-55, 56-69 and 70-plus years, which contained 148, 28 and 57 TCR-sequenced participants, respectively.

This specimen's time point label, interpreted: about 28 days (+/-7) after the second vaccine dose. Because spike-specific TCR depth and breadth did not differ between the two schedules, AZD1222 recipients who got a second dose at roughly 4 weeks were pooled with those who got a second dose at roughly 12 weeks. Samples from vaccinated people were obtained from the UK trials COV001 and COV002, which included a single-blind randomized controlled phase 2/3 trial of AZD1222 (ChAdOx1 nCoV-19) in healthy adults. For TCRbeta chain sequencing, PBMC samples were collected from trial participants at day 0 and at day 28 after the second dose. Paper-wide results and their limitations: Spike-specific TCR breadth and depth rose significantly after two AZD1222 doses compared with day 0 and with MenACWY recipients. In the small 56-69-year group, the increase in depth fell short of significance, most likely because of low power. Conclusions about previously exposed vaccinees were limited because only a handful of AZD1222 recipients were SARS-CoV-2 seropositive at baseline. Nearly half of unique spike-specific TCRs reportedly recognized epitopes outside regions mutated in the B.1.351 and B.1.1.7 variants. Participants were mostly white British and included more females than males, and it was suggested by the authors that clonal diversity may have been underestimated. CD4 TCRs associated with the vaccine covered the entire spike protein, and the dominant responses were in regions 160-218 and 743-854. Because no day 14 peak-response samples were available, the repertoires could be characterized only after the peak T cell response.

The CDR3 sequence holds 15 residues, the cysteine and phenylalanine included. Only the CDR3 DNA is retained, 45 bases long and in frame from the first base. Compared with germline, V lacks 1 base and J lacks 0 bases; bases without a gene match: 1. CDR1 and CDR2 are drawn from the germline V gene (reference sequence): SEHNR, FQNEAQ. A word on this clone: The antigen this receptor binds is unknown. The sample holds no much larger clone one base away, and base qualities are not on file.

The CDR3 regions of human TCRbeta chains were analyzed by immunosequencing. Per the original workflow: Repertoire TCRs were checked for matches against a reference library of SARS-CoV-2-specific TCRs that had been generated using the MIRA antigen-specificity platform. Breadth meant the fraction of unique TCRs that were SARS-CoV-2-associated, whereas depth meant the fraction of total T cells that were SARS-CoV-2-associated. Using the MIRA data, every spike-specific TCR was mapped to the spike region that the TCR reacted to and assigned to either a CD4 or a CD8 class. Log10-transformed breadth and depth values were compared by one-way ANOVA with Sidak's multiple comparisons tests. TCRdb limited this immuneACCESS table to in-frame rearrangements with V and J called. A share of clones is missing; checked studies link under half to unresolved V genes, and the rest is unexplained. D and trimming come from the DNA, and the V and J calls and clone size come from that table. This sample comprises 150,000 to 200,000 clones, 91% of them detected only once. 1% to 1.5% of the sample goes to the ten largest clones.

The chain is made from TRBV7-9 and TRBJ2-3; the central 7 bases match TRBD1. The sequence came from an adult who received the AZD1222 COVID-19 vaccine. The sequences come from peripheral blood, collected 28 days after the second AZD1222 dose. Here the CDR3 is given as CASSLGTGSTDTQYF. The nucleotide sequence is given as TGTGCCAGCAGCTTAGGGACAGGAAGCACAGATACGCAGTATTTT. When the CDR3 is completed using the reference TRBV7-9 and TRBJ2-3 genes on either side, the full variable domain is DTGVSQNPRHKITKRGQNVTFRCDPISEHNRLYWYRQTLGQGPEFLTYFQNEAQLEKSRLLSDRFSAERPKGSFSTLEIQRTEQGDSAMYLCASSLGTGSTDTQYFGPGTRLTVL.